The sequence of this T cell receptor beta chain was determined in a study of T-cell memory formation after mild COVID-19. Study overall: Most TCR clusters belonged to a single donor.

The V gene end was trimmed by 3 bases and the J gene end by 10 bases; junction bases not matched to a gene: 10. Germline V gene sequence: CDR1 SGDLS, CDR2 YYNGEE. The CDR3 consists of 16 residues. TCRdb used MiXCR to reprocess the 5' RACE reads, holding one entry per CDR3 protein. Found here are 550,000 to 650,000 distinct CDR3 sequences, 15% to 20% of them singletons; the top ten hold 8.1%. Study-wide points: Contracting CD4+ clones sat mainly in CM and EM; CD8+ in EMRA. Clones that contracted from day 15 to 85 had balanced CD4/CD8; later expanders were CD4+ biased. The finding that pre-infection memory included some responding clones suggested that cross-reactive memory joined.

Remarks on this clonotype: Its specificity is unknown.

The chain has TRBV9 and TRBJ2-1, with 13 bases lining up with TRBD2. This TCR came from an adult woman who had mild COVID-19 (a few samples of this study predate the infection). Cell type and time point are not known. The sample was PBMCs or a T cell subset sorted from them (not recorded which). The CDR3 here is CASSASGTSGIKEQFF. The CDR3 DNA sequence: TGTGCCAGCAGCGCATCCGGGACTAGCGGGATCAAGGAGCAGTTCTTC.